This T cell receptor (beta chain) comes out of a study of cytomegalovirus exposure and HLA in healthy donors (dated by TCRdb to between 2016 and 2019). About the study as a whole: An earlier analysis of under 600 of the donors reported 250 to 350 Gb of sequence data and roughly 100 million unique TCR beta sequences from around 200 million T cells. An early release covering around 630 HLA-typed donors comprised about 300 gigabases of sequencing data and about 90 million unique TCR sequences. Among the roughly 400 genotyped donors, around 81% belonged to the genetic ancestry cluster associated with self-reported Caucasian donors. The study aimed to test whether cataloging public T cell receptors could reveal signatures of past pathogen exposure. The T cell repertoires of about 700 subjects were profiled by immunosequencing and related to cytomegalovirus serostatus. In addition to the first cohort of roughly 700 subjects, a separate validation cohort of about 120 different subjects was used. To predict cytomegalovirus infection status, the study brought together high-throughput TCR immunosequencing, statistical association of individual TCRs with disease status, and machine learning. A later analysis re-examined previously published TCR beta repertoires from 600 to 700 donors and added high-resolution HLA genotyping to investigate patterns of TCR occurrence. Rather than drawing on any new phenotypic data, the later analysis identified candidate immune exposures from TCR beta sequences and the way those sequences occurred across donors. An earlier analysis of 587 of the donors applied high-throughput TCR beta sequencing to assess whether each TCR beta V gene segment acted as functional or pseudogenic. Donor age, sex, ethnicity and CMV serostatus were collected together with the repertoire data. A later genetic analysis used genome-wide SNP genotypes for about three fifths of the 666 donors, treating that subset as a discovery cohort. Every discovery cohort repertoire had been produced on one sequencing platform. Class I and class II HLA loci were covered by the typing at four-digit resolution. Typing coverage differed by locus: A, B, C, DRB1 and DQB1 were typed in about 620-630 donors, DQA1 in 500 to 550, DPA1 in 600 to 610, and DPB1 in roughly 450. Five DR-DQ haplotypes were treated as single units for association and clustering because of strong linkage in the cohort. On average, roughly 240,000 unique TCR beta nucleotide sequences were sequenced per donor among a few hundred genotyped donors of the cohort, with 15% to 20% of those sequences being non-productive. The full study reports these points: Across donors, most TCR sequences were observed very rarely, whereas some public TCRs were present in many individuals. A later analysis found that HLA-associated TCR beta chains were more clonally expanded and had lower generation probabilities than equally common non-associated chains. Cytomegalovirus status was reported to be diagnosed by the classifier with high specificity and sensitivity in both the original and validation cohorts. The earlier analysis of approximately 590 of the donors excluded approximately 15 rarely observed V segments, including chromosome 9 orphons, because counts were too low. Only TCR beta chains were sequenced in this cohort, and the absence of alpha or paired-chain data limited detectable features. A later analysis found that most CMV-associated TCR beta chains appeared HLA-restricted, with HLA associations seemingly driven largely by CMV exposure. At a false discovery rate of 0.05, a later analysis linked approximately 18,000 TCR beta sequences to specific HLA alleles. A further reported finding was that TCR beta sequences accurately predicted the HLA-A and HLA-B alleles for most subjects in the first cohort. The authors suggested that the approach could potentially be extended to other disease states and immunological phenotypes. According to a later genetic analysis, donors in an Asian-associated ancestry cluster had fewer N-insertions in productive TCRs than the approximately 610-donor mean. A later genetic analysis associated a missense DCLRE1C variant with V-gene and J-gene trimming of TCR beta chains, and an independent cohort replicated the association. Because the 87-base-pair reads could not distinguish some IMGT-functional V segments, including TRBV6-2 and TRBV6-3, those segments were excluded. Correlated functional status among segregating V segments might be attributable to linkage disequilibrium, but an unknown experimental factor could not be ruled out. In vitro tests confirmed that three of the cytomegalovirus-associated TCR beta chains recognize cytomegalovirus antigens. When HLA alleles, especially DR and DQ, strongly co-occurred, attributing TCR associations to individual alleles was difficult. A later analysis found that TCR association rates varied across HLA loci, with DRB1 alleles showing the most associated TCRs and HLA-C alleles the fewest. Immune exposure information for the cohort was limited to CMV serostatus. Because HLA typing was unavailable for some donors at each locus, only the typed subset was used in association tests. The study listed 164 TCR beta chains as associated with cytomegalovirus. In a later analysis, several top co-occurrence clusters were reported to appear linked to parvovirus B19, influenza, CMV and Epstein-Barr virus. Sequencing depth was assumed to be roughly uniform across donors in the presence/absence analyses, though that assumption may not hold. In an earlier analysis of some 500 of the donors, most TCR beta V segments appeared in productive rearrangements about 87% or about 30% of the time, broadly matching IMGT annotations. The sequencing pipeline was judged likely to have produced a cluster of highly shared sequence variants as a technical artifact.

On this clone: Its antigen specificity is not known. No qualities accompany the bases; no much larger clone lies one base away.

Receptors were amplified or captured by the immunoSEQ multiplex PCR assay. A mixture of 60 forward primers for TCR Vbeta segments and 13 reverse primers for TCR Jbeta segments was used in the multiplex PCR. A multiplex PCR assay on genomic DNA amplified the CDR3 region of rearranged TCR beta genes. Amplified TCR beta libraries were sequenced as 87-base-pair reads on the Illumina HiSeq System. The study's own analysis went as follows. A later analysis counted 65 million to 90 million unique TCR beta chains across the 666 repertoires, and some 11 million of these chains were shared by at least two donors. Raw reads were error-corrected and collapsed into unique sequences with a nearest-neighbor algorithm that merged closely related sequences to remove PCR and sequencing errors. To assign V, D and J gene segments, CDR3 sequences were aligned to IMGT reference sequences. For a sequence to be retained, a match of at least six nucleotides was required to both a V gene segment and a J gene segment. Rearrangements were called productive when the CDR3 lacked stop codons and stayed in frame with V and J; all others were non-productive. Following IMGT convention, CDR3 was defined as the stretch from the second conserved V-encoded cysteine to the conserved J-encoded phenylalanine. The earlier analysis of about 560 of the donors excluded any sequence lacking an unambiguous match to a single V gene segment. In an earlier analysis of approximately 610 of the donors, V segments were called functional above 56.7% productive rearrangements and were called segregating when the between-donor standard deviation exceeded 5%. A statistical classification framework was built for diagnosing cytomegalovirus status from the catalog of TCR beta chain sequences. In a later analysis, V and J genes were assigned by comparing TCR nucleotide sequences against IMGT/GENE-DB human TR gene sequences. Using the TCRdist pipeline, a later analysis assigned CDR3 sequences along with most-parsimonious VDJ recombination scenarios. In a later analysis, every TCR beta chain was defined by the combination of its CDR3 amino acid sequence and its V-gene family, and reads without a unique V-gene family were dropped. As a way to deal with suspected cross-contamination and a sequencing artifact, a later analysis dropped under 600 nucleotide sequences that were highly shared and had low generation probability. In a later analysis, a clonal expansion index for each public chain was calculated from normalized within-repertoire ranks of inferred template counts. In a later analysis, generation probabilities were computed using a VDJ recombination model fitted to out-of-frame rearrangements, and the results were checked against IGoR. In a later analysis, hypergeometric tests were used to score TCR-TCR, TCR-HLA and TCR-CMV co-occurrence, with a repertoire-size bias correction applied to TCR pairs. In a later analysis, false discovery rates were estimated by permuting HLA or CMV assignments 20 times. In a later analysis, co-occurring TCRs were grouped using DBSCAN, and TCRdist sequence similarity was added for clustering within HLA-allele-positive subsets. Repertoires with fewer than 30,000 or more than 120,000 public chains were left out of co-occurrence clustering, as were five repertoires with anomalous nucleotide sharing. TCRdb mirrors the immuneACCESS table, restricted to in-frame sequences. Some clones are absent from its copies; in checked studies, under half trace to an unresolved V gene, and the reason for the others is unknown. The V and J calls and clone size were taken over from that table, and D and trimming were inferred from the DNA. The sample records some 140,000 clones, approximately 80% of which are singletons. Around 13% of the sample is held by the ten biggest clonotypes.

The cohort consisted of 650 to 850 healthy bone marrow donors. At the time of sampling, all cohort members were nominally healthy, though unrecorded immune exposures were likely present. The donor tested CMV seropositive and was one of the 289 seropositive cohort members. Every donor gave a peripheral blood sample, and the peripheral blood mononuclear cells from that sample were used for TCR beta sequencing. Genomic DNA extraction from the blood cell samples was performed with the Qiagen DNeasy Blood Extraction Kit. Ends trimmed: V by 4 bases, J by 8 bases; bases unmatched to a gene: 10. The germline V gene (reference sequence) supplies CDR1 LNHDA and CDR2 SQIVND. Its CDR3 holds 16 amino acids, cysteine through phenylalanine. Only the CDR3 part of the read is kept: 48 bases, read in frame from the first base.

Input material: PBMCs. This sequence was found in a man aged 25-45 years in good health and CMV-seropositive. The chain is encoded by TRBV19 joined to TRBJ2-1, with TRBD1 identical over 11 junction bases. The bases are TGTGCCAGTAGTACCGGGGACAGGGGGGGCCCCGATGAGCAGTTCTTC. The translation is CASSTGDRGGPDEQFF.